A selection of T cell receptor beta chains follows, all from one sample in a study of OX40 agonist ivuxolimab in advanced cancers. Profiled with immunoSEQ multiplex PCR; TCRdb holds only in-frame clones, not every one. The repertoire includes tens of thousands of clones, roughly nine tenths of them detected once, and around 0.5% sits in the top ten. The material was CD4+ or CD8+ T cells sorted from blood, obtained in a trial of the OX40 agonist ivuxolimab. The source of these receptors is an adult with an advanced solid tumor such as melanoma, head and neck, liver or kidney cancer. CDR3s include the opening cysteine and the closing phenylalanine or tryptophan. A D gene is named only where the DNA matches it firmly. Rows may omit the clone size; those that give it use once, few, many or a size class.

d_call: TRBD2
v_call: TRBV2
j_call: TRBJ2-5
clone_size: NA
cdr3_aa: CASKPGTREETQYF
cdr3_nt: TGTGCCAGCAAGCCCGGGACTAGGGAAGAGACCCAGTACTTC

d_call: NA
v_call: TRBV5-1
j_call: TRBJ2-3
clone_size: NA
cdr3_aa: CASSLVSDTQYF
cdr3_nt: TGCGCCAGCAGCTTGGTATCAGATACGCAGTATTTT

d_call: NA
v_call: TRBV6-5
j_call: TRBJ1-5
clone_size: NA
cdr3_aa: CASSEPPQFNQPQHF
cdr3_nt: TGTGCCAGCAGCGAGCCGCCACAGTTCAATCAGCCCCAGCATTTT

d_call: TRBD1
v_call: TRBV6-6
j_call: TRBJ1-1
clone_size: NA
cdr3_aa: CASSYGQANTEAFF
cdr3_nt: TGTGCCAGCAGTTACGGACAGGCGAACACTGAAGCTTTCTTT

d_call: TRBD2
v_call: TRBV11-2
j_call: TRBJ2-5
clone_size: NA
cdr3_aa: CASSLSSGRAETQYF
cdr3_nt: TGTGCCAGCAGCTTGTCTAGCGGGAGGGCAGAGACCCAGTACTTC

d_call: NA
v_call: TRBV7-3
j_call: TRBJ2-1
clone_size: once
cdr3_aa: CASSQAVDSAEQFF
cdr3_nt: TGTGCCAGCAGCCAGGCCGTGGACTCCGCTGAGCAGTTCTTC

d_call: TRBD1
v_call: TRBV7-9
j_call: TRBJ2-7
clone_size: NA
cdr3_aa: CASSRLGQETYEQYF
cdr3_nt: TGTGCCAGCAGCCGATTGGGACAGGAGACCTACGAGCAGTACTTC

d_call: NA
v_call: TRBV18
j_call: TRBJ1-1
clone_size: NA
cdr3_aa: CASSPAGTEAFF
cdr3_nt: TGTGCCAGCTCACCGGCGGGGACTGAAGCTTTCTTT

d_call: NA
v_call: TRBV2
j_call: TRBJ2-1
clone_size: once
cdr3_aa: CASSVQPTYNEQFF
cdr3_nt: TGTGCCAGCAGTGTACAACCGACCTACAATGAGCAGTTCTTC

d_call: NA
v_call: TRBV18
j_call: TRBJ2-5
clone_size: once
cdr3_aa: CASSPRADQETQYF
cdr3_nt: TGTGCCAGCTCACCACGGGCAGACCAAGAGACCCAGTACTTC

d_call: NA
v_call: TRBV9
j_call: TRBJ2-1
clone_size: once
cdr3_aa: CASSVGLSPHNEQFF
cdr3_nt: TGTGCCAGCAGCGTAGGACTATCTCCCCACAATGAGCAGTTCTTC

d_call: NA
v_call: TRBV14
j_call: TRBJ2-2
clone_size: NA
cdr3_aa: CASSQRSRAGELFF
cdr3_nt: TGTGCCAGCAGCCAAAGATCGAGGGCCGGGGAGCTGTTTTTT

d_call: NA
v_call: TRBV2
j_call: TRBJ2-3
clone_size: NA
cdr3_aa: CASSVIDTQYF
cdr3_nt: TGTGCCAGCAGTGTCATAGATACGCAGTATTTT

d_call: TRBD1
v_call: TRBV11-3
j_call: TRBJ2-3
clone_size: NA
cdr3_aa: CASSLTGGSDTQYF
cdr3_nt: TGTGCCAGCAGCCTGACAGGGGGATCAGATACGCAGTATTTT

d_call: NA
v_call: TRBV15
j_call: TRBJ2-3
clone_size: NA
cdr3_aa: CATSRDRVSTDTQYF
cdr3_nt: TGTGCCACCAGCAGAGACAGGGTTAGCACAGATACGCAGTATTTT

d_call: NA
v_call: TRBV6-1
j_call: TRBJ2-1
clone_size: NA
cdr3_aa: CASSEGWHGDEQFF
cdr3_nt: TGTGCCAGCAGTGAGGGCTGGCATGGGGATGAGCAGTTCTTC

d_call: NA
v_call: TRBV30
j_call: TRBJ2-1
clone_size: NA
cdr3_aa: CTWNSHNEQFF
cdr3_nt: TGTACCTGGAACAGCCACAATGAGCAGTTCTTC

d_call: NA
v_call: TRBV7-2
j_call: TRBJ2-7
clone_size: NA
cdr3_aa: CASSFPYYEQYF
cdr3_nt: TGTGCCAGCAGCTTCCCGTACTACGAGCAGTACTTC

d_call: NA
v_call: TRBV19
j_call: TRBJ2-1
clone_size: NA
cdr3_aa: CASSPLLAPNEQFF
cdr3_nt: TGTGCCAGTAGCCCCTTATTGGCGCCCAATGAGCAGTTCTTC

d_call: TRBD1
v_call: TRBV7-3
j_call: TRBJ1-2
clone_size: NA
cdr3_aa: CASSLGTGDYGYTF
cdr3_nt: TGTGCCAGCAGCTTAGGGACAGGGGACTATGGCTACACCTTC

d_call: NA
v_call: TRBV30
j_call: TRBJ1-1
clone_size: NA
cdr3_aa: CAGFGYTEAFF
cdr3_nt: TGTGCCGGGTTCGGATACACTGAAGCTTTCTTT

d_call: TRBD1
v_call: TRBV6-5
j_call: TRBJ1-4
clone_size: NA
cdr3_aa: CASSPGQGSEKLFF
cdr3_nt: TGTGCCAGCAGCCCGGGACAGGGAAGTGAAAAACTGTTTTTT

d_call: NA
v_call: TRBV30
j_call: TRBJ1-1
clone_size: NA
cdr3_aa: CALRDTAEAFF
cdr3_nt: TGTGCCTTGAGGGACACCGCTGAAGCTTTCTTT

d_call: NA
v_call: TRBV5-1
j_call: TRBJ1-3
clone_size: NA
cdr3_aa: CASSLDGGLRNTIYF
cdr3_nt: TGCGCCAGCAGCTTGGATGGGGGGCTGAGGAACACCATATATTTT

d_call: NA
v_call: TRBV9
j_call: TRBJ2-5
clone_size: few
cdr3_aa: CASSVGQNQETQYF
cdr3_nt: TGTGCCAGCAGCGTCGGACAGAACCAAGAGACCCAGTACTTC

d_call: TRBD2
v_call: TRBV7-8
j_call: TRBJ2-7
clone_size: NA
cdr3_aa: CASSSGRYEQYF
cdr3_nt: TGTGCCAGCAGTAGCGGGAGGTACGAGCAGTACTTC

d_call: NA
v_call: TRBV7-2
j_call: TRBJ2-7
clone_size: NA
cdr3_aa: CASRTETGTKSYF
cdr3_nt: TGTGCCAGCAGGACCGAAACGGGAACCAAGTCTTACTTC

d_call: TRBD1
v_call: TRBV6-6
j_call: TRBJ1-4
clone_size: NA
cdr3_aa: CASSRQGNEKLFF
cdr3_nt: TGTGCCAGCAGCCGACAGGGTAATGAAAAACTGTTTTTT

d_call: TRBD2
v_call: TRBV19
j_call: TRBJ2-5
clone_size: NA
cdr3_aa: CASSISGGRETQYF
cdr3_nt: TGTGCCAGTAGTATCTCGGGGGGGCGAGAGACCCAGTACTTC

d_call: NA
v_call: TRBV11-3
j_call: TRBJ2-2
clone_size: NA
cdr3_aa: CASSPKVGGELFF
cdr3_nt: TGTGCCAGCAGCCCGAAAGTGGGCGGGGAGCTGTTTTTT

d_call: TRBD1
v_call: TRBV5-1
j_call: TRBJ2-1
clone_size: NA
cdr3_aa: CASSLLRGRDNEQFF
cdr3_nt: TGCGCCAGCAGCCTCCTCAGGGGGCGGGACAATGAGCAGTTCTTC

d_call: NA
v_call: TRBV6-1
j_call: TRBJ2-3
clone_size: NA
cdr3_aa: CASSEQGRTDTQYF
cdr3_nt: TGTGCCAGCAGTGAACAGGGACGCACAGATACGCAGTATTTT

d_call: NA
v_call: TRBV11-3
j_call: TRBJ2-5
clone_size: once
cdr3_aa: CASSSGDGGTQYF
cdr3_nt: TGTGCCAGCAGCTCAGGGGATGGTGGGACCCAGTACTTC

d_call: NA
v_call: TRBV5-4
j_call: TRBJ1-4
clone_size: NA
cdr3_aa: CASSLAPGNNEKLFF
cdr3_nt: TGTGCCAGCAGCTTGGCCCCAGGGAATAATGAAAAACTGTTTTTT

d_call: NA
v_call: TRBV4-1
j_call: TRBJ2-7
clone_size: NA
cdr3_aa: CASSQDPGGRGVGYEQYF
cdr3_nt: TGCGCCAGCAGCCAAGATCCCGGTGGACGAGGGGTGGGCTACGAGCAGTACTTC

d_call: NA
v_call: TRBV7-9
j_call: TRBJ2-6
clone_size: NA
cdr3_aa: CASSLSRSGANVLTF
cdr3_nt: TGTGCCAGCAGCTTATCCCGCTCTGGGGCCAACGTCCTGACTTTC

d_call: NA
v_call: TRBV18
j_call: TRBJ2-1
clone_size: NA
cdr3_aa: CASSYGQSSYNEQFF
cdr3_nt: TGTGCCAGCTCATATGGACAGAGCTCCTACAATGAGCAGTTCTTC

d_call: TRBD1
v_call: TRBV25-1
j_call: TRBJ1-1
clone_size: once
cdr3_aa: CASSSAQGAPTEAFF
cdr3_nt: TGTGCCAGCAGTTCCGCCCAGGGGGCGCCCACTGAAGCTTTCTTT

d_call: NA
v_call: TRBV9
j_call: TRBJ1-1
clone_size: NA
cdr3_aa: CASSALPDGTEAFF
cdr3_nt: TGTGCCAGCAGCGCCCTCCCGGATGGCACTGAAGCTTTCTTT

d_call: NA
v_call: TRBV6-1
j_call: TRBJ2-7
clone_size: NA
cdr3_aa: CASRSSGYEQYF
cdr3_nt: TGTGCCAGCAGAAGTAGTGGCTACGAGCAGTACTTC

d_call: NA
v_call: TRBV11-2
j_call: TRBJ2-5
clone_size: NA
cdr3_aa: CASSPPAVEAQYF
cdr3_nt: TGTGCCAGCAGCCCGCCGGCGGTGGAGGCCCAGTACTTC

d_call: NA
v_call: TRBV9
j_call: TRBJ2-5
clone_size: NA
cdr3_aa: CASSVAVQVGQETQYF
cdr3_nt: TGTGCCAGCAGCGTAGCTGTACAGGTTGGTCAAGAGACCCAGTACTTC

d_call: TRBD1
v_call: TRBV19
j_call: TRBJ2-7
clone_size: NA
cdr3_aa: CASSPRRDSYEQYF
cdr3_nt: TGTGCCAGTAGCCCTCGAAGGGACAGCTACGAGCAGTACTTC

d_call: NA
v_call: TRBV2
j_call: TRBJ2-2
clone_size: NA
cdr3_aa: CASNSQGGELFF
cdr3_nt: TGTGCCAGCAATAGTCAGGGCGGGGAGCTGTTTTTT

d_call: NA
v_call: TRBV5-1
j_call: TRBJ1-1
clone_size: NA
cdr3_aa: CASSLEGPNTEAFF
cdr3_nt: TGCGCCAGCAGCTTGGAGGGCCCGAACACTGAAGCTTTCTTT

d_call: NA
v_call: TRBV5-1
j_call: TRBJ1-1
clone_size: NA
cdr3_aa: CASSEVAIGTEAFF
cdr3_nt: TGCGCCAGCAGCGAGGTTGCTATTGGGACTGAAGCTTTCTTT

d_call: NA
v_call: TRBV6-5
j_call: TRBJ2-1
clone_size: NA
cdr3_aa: CASSYSTGVGEQFF
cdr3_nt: TGTGCCAGCAGTTACTCTACGGGGGTTGGGGAGCAGTTCTTC

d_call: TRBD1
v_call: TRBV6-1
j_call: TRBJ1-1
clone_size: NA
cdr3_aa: CASSRTSTGGTEAFF
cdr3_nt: TGTGCCAGCAGCCGAACCTCGACAGGGGGCACTGAAGCTTTCTTT

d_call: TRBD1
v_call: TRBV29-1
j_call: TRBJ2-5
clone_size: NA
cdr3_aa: CSVTGAGETQYF
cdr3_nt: TGCAGCGTCACAGGGGCTGGAGAGACCCAGTACTTC

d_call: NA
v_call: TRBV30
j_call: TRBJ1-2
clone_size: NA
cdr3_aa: CAWSVGTALNGYTF
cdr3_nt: TGTGCCTGGAGTGTAGGGACTGCATTAAATGGCTACACCTTC